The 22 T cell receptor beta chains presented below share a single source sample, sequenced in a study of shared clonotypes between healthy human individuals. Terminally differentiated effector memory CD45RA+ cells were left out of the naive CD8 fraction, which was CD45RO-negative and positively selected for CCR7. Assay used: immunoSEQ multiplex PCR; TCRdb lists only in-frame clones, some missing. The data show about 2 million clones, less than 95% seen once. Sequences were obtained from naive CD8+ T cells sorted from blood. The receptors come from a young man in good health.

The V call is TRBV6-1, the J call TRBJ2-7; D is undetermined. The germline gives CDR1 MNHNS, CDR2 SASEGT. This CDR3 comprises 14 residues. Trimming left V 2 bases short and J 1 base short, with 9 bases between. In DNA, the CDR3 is TGTGCCAGCAGTGAATTTGGGTATTCCTACGAGCAGTACTTC. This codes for CASSEFGYSYEQYF.

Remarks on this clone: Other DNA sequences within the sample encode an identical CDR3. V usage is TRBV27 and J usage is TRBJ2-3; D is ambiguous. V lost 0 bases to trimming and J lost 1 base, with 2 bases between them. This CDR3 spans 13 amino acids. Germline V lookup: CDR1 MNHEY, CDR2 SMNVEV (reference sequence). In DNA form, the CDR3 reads TGTGCCAGCAGTTTATCGGGCACAGATACGCAGTATTTT. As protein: CASSLSGTDTQYF.

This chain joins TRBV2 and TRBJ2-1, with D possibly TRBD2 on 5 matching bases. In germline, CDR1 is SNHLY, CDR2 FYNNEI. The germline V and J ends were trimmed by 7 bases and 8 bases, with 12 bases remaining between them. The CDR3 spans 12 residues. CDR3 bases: TGTGCCAGCAAATCCGTGAGGGATGAGCAGTTCTTC. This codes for CASKSVRDEQFF.

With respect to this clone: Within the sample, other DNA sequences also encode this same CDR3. CDR3 protein: CASSQDKGHEQYF. In nucleotides, the CDR3 is TGCGCCAGCAGCCAAGATAAGGGCCACGAGCAGTACTTC. J is TRBJ2-7 and V is TRBV4-1; D not certain. CDR3 length: 13 amino acids. The germline V gene encodes CDR1 MGHRA and CDR2 YSYEKL. V was pared by 0 bases and J by 5 bases, with 8 bases between.

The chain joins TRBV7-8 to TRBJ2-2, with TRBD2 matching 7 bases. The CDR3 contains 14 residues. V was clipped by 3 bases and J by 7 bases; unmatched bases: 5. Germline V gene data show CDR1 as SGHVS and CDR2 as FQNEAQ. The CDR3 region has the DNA TGTGCCAGCAGCTTGGCGGGGGAAGTCGGGGAGCTGTTTTTT. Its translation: CASSLAGEVGELFF. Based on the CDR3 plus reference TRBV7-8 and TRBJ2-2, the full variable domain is GAGVSQSPRYKVAKRGQDVALRCDPISGHVSLFWYQQALGQGPEFLTYFQNEAQLDKSGLPSDRFFAERPEGSVSTLKIQRTQQEDSAVYLCASSLAGEVGELFFGEGSRLTVL.

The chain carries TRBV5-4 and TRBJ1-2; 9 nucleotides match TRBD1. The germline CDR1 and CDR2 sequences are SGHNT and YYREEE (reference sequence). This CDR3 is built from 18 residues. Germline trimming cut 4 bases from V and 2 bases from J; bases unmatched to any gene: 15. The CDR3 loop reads CASSLEGTGYFGNYGYTF. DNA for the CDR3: TGTGCCAGCAGCCTCGAGGGGACAGGGTATTTTGGGAACTATGGCTACACCTTC.

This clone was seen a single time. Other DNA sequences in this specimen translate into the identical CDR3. In DNA, the CDR3 is TGTGCCAGCAGCTCCATCTCCTACGAGCAGTACTTC. Translating gives CASSSISYEQYF. The V gene is TRBV5-6, the J gene TRBJ2-7; D not resolved. Germline loops: CDR1 SGHDT, CDR2 YYEEEE. CDR3 length: 12 amino acids. V shed 3 bases and J shed 0 bases, with 4 bases lying between them.

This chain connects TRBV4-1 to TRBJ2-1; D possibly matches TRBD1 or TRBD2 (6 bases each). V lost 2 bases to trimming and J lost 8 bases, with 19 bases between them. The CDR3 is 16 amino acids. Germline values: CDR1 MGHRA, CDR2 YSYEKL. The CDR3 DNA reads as TGCGCCAGCAGCCAATATTTCGGGGGCCCGAACTATGAGCAGTTCTTC. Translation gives CASSQYFGGPNYEQFF.

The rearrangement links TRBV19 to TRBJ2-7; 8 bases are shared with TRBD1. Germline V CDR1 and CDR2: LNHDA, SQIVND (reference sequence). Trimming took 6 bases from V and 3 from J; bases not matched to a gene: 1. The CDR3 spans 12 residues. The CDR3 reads CASRDRDYEQYF. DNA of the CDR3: TGTGCCAGTAGGGACAGGGACTACGAGCAGTACTTC. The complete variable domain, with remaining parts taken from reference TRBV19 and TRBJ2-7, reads DGGITQSPKYLFRKEGQNVTLSCEQNLNHDAMYWYRQDPGQGLRLIYYSQIVNDFQKGDIAEGYSVSREKKESFPLTVTSAQKNPTAFYLCASRDRDYEQYFGPGTRLTVT.

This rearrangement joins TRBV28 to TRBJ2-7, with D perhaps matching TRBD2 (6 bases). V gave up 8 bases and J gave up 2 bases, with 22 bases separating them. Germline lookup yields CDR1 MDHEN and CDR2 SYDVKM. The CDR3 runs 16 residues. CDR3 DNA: TGTGCCAGCTTTGCGAATTCCGGGACGGGAGCCTACGAGCAGTACTTC. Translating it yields CASFANSGTGAYEQYF.

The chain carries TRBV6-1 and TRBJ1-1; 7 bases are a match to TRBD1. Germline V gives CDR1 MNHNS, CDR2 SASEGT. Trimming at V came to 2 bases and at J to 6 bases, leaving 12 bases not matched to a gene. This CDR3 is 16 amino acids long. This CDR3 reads CASSEIWGGGGSEAFF. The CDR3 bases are TGTGCCAGCAGTGAAATTTGGGGAGGGGGCGGCTCTGAAGCTTTCTTT.

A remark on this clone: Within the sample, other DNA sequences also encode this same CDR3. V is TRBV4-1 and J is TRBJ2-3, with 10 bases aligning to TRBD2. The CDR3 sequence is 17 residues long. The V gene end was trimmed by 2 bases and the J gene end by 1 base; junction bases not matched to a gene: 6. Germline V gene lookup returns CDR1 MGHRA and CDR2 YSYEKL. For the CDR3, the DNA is TGCGCCAGCAGCCAAACTCTAGCGGGAGAAGGCACAGATACGCAGTATTTT. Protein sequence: CASSQTLAGEGTDTQYF.

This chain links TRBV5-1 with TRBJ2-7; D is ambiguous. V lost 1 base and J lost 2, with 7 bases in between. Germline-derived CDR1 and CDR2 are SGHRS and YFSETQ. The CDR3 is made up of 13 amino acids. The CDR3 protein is CASSLQVAYEQYF. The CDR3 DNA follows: TGCGCCAGCAGCTTGCAGGTAGCCTACGAGCAGTACTTC.

CDR3 residues: CASSFSGSMGETQYF. The CDR3 DNA reads as TGTGCCAGCAGCTTTAGCGGGAGCATGGGAGAGACCCAGTACTTC. The J gene is TRBJ2-5, the V gene TRBV5-4, with 9 bases identical to TRBD2. This CDR3 is 15 amino acids long. The V and J ends lost 2 bases and 4 bases, in that order; junction bases with no gene match: 6. Germline-derived CDR1 and CDR2 are SGHNT and YYREEE (reference sequence).

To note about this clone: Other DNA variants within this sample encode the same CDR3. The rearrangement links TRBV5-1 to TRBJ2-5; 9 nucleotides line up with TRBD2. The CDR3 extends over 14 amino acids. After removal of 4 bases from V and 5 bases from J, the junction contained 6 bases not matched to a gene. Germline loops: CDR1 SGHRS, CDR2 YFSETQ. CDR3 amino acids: CASSPGTSGETQYF. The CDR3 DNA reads TGCGCCAGCAGCCCGGGAACTAGCGGGGAGACCCAGTACTTC.

The CDR3 sequence: CASSHWQGQFETNEKLFF. CDR3 in DNA: TGCGCCAGCAGCCATTGGCAGGGGCAATTTGAGACTAATGAAAAACTGTTTTTT. This chain links TRBV4-3 with TRBJ1-4, with D perhaps TRBD1 (6 bases). Germline CDR1 is LGHNA and CDR2 is YSLEER. With 3 bases removed from V and 2 bases from J, the gap between germline ends came to 19 bases. The CDR3 spans 18 residues.

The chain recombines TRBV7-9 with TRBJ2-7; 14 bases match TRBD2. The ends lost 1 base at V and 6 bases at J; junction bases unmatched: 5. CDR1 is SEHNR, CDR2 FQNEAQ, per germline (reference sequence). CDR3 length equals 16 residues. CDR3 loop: CASSLDPGLAGAEQYF. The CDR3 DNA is TGTGCCAGCAGCTTAGATCCGGGACTAGCGGGAGCCGAGCAGTACTTC.

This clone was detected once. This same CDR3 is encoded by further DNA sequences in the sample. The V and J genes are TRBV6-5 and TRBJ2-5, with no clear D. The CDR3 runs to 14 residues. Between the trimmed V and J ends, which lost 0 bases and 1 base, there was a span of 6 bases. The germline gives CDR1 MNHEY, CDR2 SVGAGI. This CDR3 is CASSYSSTQETQYF. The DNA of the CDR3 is TGTGCCAGCAGTTACTCTAGCACCCAAGAGACCCAGTACTTC.

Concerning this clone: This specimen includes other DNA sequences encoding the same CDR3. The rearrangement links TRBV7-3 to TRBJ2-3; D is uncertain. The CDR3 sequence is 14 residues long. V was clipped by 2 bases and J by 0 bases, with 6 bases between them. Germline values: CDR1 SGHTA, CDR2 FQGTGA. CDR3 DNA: TGTGCCAGCAGCTTACTAGGGAGCACAGATACGCAGTATTTT. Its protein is CASSLLGSTDTQYF. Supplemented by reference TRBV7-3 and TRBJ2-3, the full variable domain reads GAGVSQTPSNKVTEKGKYVELRCDPISGHTALYWYRQSLGQGPEFLIYFQGTGAADDSGLPNDRFFAVRPEGSVSTLKIQRTERGDSAVYLCASSLLGSTDTQYFGPGTRLTVL.

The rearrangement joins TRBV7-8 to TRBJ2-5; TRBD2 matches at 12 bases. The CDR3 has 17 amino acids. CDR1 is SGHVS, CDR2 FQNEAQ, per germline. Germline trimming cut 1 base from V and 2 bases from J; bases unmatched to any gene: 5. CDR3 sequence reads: CASSLGLAGELQETQYF. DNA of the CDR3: TGTGCCAGCAGCTTAGGACTAGCGGGGGAGTTACAAGAGACCCAGTACTTC.

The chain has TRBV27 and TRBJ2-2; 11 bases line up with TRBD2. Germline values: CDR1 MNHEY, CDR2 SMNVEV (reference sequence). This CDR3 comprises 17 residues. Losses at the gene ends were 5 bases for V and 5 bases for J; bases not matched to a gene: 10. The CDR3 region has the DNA TGTGCCAGCAGTGTAGCGGGGGGGCTTATGAGGACCGGGGAGCTGTTTTTT. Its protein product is CASSVAGGLMRTGELFF.

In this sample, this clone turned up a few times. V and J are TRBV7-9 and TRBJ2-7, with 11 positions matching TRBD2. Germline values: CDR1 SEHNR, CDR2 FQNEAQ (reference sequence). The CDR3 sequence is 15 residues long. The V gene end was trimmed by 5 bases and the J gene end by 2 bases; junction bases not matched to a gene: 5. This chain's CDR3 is CASSDSGLAAYEQYF. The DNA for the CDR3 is TGTGCCAGCAGCGACTCGGGACTAGCGGCCTACGAGCAGTACTTC.